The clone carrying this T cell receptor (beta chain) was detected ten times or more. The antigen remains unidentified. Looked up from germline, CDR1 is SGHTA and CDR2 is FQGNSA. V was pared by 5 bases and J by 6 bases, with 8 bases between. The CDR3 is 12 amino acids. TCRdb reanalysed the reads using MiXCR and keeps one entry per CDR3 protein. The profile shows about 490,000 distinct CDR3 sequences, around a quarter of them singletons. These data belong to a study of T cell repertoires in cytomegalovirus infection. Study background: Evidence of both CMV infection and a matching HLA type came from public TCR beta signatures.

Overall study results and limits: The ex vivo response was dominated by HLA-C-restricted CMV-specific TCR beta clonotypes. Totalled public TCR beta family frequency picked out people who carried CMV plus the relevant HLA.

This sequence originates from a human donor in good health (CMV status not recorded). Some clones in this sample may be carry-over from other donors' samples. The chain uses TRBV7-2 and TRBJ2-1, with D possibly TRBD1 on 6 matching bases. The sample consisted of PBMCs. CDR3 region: CASSPQGNEQFF. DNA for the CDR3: TGTGCCAGCAGCCCACAGGGCAATGAGCAGTTCTTC.